The clone carrying this TCR beta chain has only one observation. The source of the sample is a study of blood T cell repertoires in COVID-19. Study at large: The analysed material was cDNA or gDNA that came from T cells, B-cell-depleted T cells, or PBMCs.

Original methodology: Researchers report that nucleated cell counts were estimated from reference gene primer amplification. Sequencing was performed with immunoSEQ multiplex PCR; in TCRdb, only in-frame clones are kept and a portion is missing. V and J calls plus clone size are reproduced from that table; the DNA served to infer D and trimming. Among fewer than 250,000 clones listed, about 89% were seen once. The CDR3 is made up of 12 amino acids. Between the trimmed V and J ends, which lost 1 base and 9 bases, there was a span of 6 bases. Germline CDR1 reads KGHDR; CDR2 reads SFDVKD. The V call is TRBV24-1, the J call TRBJ2-1, with no clear D. The source of this sequence is a woman aged 60-70 years who had recovered from COVID-19. The sequencing input was peripheral blood. As DNA, the CDR3 is TGTGCCACCAGTGATTTCGGTGGTGAGCAGTTCTTC. This sequence encodes CATSDFGGEQFF.